This T cell receptor beta chain was captured in a study of shared clonotypes between healthy human individuals. Overall study findings and caveats: Memory subsets generally showed lower estimated richness than naive subsets.

Each subset's genomic DNA was shared equally among a number of immunoSEQ plates. Each sorted subset replicate got 200 ng genomic DNA, tens of thousands of genomes. Authors' methods: Junction-only immunoSEQ sequences carried no quality scores, so filtering differed. TCRdb's table, derived via immunoSEQ multiplex PCR, lists solely in-frame clones and lacks some. The D gene and trimming were derived from the DNA, and the V and J assignments and clone size from that table. The sample shows about 2 million clones, just under 95% of them seen only once. This clone has only one observation. Its antigen is currently unknown. Positively selected for CCR7, the CD45RO-negative cells used as naive CD8 cells excluded terminally differentiated effector memory CD45RA+ cells. Per germline, CDR1 LNHNV and CDR2 YYDKDF (reference sequence). The V end lost 4 bases, the J end lost 10 bases, and 14 bases lay between the germline ends. The CDR3 consists of 13 residues.

What was sequenced was naive CD8+ T cells sorted from blood. V gene TRBV15 combines with J gene TRBJ1-5; D perhaps matches TRBD1 (5 bases). The receptor's source is a man aged 18 to 35 in good health. The CDR3 DNA reads as TGTGCCACCAGCATAGGGGCGGGGAGCCCCCAGCATTTT. As protein: CATSIGAGSPQHF.